This record covers a single TCR beta chain. Its antigen is undetermined. This sample was taken from a study of T cell repertoires in cytomegalovirus infection. For the study at large: Indications came from public TCR beta signatures; they pointed to CMV infection and to a matching HLA type.

There are 14 residues in the CDR3. Trimming removed 4 bases at V and 4 bases at J, with 13 bases between. Germline loops: CDR1 ENHRY, CDR2 SYGVKD. TCRdb re-called the reads with MiXCR, one entry per CDR3 protein. The repertoire includes about 83,000 distinct CDR3 sequences, about half of them detected once, and 85% to 95% sits in the top ten. The rearrangement links TRBV10-3 to TRBJ1-2; weak D call: TRBD1 (6 bases). Here the sequenced sample was CD8+ T cells from cultured PBMCs, taken from culture after CMV antigen stimulation. The TCR comes from a human donor in good health (CMV status not recorded). Some clones in this sample may be carry-over from other donors' samples. The CDR3 nucleotides read TGTGCCATCAGTGGAGGGGGGCGCGGCTATGGCTACACCTTC. Its translation: CAISGGGRGYGYTF.